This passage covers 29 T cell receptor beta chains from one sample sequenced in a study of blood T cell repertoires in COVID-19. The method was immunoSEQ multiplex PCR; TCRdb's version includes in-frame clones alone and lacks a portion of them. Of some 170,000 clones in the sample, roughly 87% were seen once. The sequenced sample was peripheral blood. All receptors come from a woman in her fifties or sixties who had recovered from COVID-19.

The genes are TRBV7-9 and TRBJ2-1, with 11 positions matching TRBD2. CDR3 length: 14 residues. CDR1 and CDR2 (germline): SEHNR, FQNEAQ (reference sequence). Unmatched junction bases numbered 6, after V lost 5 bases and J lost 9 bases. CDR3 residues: CASSRSGGAGEQFF. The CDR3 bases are TGTGCCAGCAGCCGTAGCGGGGGGGCTGGTGAGCAGTTCTTC.

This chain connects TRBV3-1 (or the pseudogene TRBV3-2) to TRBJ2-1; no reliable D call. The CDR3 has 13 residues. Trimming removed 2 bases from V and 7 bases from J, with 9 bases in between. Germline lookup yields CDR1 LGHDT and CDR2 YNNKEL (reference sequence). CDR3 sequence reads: CASSQNEINEQFF. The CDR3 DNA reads TGTGCCAGCAGCCAAAACGAGATTAATGAGCAGTTCTTC.

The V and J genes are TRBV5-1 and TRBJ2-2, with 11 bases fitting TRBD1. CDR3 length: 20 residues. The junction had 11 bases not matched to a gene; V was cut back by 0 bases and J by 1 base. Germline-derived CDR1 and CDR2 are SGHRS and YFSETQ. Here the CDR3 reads CASSLAPGQGGLLNTGELFF. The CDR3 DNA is TGCGCCAGCAGCTTGGCCCCGGGACAGGGGGGATTATTGAACACCGGGGAGCTGTTTTTT.

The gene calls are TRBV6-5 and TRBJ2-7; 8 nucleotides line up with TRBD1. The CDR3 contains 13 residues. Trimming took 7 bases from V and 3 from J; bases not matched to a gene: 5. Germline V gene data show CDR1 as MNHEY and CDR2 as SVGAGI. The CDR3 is CASTPTGGYEQYF. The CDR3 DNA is TGTGCCAGCACTCCAACAGGGGGCTACGAGCAGTACTTC.

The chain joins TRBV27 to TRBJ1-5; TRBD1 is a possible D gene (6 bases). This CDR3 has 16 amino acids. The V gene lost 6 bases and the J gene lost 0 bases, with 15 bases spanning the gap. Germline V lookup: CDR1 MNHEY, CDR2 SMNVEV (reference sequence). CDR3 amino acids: CASRLMGGLSNQPQHF. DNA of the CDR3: TGTGCCAGCAGACTAATGGGGGGGCTTAGCAATCAGCCCCAGCATTTT.

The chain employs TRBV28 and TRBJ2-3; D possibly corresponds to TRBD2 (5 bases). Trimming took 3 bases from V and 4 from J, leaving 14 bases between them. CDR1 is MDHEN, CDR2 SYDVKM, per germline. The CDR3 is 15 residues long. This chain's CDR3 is CASSFGGVRADTQYF. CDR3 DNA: TGTGCCAGCAGTTTTGGTGGGGTGCGGGCAGATACGCAGTATTTT.

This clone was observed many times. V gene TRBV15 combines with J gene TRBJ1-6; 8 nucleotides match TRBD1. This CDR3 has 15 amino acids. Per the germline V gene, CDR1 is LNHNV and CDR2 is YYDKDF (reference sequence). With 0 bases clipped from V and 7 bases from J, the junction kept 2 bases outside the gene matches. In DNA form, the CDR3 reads TGTGCCACCAGCAGAGATACAGGGGGGAATTCACCCCTCCACTTT. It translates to CATSRDTGGNSPLHF. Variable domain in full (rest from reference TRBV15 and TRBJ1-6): DAMVIQNPRYQVTQFGKPVTLSCSQTLNHNVMYWYQQKSSQAPKLLFHYYDKDFNNEADTPDNFQSRRPNTSFCFLDIRSPGLGDTAMYLCATSRDTGGNSPLHFGNGTRLTVT.

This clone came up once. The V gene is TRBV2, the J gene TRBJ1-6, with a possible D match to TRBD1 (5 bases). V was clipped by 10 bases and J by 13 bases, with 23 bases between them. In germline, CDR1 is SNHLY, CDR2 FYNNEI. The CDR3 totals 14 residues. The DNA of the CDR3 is TGTGCCACTAAACGGGAGGGGTCGGGGATGCCCCTCCACTTT. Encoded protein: CATKREGSGMPLHF.

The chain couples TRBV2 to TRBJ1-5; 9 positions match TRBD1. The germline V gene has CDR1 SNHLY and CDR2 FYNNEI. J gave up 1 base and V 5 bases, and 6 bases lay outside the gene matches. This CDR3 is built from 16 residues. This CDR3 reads CASSLQGAGSNQPQHF. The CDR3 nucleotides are TGTGCCAGCAGTTTACAGGGGGCCGGGAGCAATCAGCCCCAGCATTTT.

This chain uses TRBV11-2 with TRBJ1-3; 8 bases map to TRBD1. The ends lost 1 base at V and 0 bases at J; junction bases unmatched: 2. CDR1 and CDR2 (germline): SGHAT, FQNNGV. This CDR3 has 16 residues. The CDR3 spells CASSLGQGASGNTIYF. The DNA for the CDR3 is TGTGCCAGCAGCTTAGGCCAGGGGGCCTCTGGAAACACCATATATTTT.

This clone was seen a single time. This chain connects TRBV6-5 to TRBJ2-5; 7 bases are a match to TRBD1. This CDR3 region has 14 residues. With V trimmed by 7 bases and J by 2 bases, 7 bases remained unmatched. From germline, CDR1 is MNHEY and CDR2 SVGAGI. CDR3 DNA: TGTGCCAGCAACGACAGGGTTCTTCAAGAGACCCAGTACTTC. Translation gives CASNDRVLQETQYF.

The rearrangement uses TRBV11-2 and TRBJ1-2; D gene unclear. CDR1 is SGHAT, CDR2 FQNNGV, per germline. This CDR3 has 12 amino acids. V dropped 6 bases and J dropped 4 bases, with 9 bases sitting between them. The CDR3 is CASSPSPYGYTF. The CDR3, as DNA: TGTGCCAGCAGTCCCAGTCCCTATGGCTACACCTTC.

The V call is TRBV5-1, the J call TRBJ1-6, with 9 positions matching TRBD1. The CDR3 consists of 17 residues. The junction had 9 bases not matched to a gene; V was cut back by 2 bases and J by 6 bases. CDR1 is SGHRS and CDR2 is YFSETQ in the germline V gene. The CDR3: CASSLQGAGKGNSPLHF. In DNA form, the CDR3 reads TGCGCCAGCAGCTTACAGGGGGCCGGTAAGGGTAATTCACCCCTCCACTTT.

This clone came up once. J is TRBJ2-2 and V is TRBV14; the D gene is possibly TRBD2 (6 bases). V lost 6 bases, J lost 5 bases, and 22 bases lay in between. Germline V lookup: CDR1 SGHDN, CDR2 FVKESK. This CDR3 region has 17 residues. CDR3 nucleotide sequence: TGTGCCAGCAGTCTCTCCGGAGGGAACAGGTGGACCGGGGAGCTGTTTTTT. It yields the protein CASSLSGGNRWTGELFF.

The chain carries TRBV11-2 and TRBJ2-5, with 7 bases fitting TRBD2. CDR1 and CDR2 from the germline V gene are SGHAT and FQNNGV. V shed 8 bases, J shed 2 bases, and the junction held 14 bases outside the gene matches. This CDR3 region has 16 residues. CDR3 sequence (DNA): TGTGCCAGCCTCCCCCGCCTCGGAGCGGGGCAAGAGACCCAGTACTTC. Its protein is CASLPRLGAGQETQYF.

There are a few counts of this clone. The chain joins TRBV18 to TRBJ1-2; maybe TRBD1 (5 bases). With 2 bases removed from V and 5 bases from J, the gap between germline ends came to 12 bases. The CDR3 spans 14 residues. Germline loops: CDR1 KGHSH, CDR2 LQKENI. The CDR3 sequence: CASSPAGQEYGYTF. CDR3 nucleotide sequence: TGTGCCAGCTCACCAGCAGGGCAAGAATATGGCTACACCTTC.

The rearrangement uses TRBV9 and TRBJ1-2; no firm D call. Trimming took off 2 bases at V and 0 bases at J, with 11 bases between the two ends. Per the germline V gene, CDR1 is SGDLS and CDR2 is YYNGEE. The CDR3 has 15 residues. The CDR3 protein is CASSVSQLANYGYTF. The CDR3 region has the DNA TGTGCCAGCAGCGTGTCACAGTTAGCTAACTATGGCTACACCTTC.

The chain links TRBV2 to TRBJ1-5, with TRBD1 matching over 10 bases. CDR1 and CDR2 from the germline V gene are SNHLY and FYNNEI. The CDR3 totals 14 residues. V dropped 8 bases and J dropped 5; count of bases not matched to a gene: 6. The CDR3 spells CASAPGQGYQPQHF. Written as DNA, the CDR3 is TGTGCCAGCGCTCCGGGACAGGGGTATCAGCCCCAGCATTTT.

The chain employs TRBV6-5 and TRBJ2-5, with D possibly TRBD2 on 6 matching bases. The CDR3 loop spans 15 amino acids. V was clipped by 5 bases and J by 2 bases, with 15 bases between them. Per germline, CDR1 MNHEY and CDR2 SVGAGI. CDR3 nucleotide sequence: TGTGCCAGCAGTAAGAGTTATAGCGGTCAAGAGACCCAGTACTTC. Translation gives CASSKSYSGQETQYF.

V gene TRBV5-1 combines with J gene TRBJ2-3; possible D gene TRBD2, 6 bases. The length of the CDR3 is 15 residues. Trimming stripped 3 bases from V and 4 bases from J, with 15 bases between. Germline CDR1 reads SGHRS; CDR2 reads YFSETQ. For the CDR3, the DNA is TGCGCCAGCAGCTCGGTAGGGACTGAGGCAGATACGCAGTATTTT. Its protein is CASSSVGTEADTQYF.

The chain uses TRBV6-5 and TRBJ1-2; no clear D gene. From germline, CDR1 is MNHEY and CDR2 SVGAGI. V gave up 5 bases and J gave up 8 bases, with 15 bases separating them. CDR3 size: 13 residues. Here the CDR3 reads CASSSGPTPGYTF. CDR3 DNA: TGTGCCAGCAGTAGCGGACCGACCCCGGGCTACACCTTC.

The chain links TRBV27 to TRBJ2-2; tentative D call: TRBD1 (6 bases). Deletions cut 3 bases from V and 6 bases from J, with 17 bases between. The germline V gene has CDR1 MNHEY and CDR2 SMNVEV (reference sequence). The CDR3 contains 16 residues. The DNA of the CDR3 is TGTGCCAGCAGTTTCTGGCAGGGGATGTATGCCGGGGAGCTGTTTTTT. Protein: CASSFWQGMYAGELFF.

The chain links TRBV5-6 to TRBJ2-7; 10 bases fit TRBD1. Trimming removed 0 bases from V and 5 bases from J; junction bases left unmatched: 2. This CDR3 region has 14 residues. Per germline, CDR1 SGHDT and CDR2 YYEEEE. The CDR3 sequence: CASSLGQGANEQYF. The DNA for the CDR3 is TGTGCCAGCAGCTTGGGACAGGGGGCTAACGAGCAGTACTTC.

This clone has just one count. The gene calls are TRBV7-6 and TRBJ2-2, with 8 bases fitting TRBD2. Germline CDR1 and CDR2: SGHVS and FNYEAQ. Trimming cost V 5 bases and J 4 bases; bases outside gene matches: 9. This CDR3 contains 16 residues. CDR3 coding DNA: TGTGCCAGCAGCACTCAAAGCGGGGGCAGCACCGGGGAGCTGTTTTTT. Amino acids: CASSTQSGGSTGELFF. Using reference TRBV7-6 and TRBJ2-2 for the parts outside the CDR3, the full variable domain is GAGVSQSPRYKVTKRGQDVALRCDPISGHVSLYWYRQALGQGPEFLTYFNYEAQQDKSGLPNDRFSAERPEGSISTLTIQRTEQRDSAMYRCASSTQSGGSTGELFFGEGSRLTVL.

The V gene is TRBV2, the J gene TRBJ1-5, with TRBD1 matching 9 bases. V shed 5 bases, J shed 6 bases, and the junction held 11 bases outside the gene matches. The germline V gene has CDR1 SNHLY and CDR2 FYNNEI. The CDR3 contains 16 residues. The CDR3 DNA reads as TGTGCCAGCAGTCTAGGACAGGGGAATTTGGGTCAGCCCCAGCATTTT. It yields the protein CASSLGQGNLGQPQHF.

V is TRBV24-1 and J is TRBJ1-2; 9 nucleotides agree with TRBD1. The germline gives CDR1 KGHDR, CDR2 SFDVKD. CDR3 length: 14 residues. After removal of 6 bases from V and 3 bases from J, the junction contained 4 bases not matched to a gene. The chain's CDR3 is CATSLTGGDYGYTF. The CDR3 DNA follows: TGTGCCACCAGTCTTACAGGGGGCGACTATGGCTACACCTTC.

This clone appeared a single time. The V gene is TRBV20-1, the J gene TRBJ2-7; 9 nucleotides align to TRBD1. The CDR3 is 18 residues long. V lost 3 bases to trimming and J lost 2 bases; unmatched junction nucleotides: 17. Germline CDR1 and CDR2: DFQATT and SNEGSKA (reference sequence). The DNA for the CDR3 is TGCAGTGCTAGTTCGACAGGGGGGGACCTTTACTTCACCTACGAGCAGTACTTC. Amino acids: CSASSTGGDLYFTYEQYF.

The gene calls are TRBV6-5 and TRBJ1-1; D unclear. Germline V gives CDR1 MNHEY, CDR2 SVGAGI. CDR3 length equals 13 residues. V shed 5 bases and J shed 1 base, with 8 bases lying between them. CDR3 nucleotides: TGTGCCAGCAGTCGACATCAGAACACTGAAGCTTTCTTT. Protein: CASSRHQNTEAFF.

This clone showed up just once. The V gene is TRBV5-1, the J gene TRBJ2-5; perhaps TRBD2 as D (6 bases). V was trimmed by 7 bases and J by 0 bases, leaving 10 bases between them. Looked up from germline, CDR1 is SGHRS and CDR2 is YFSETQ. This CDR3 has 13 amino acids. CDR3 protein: CASLSGDQETQYF. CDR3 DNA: TGCGCCAGCCTCTCGGGAGACCAAGAGACCCAGTACTTC.